The 12 T cell receptor beta chains below all came from one sample that was sequenced in a study of T cell responses to AZD1222 COVID-19 vaccine. This table comes from immunoSEQ multiplex PCR, and its TCRdb copy is limited to in-frame clones, with some not included. Here the sample spans approximately 150,000 clones, around nine tenths being singletons. Sequences were derived from peripheral blood, sampled on day 0 of AZD1222 vaccination. The receptor source for this set is an adult in good health.

The chain has TRBV5-5 and TRBJ1-4; unclear D gene. The CDR3 contains 12 residues. The germline V gene encodes CDR1 SGHKS and CDR2 YYEKEE (reference sequence). The V end was cut by 4 bases, the J end by 5 bases, with 6 bases between. CDR3 sequence (DNA): TGTGCCAGCAGCCCCGGGAATGAAAAACTGTTTTTT. This codes for CASSPGNEKLFF.

V is TRBV7-3 and J is TRBJ2-7; tentative D call: TRBD1 (5 bases). The CDR3 sequence is 12 residues long. The germline V gene encodes CDR1 SGHTA and CDR2 FQGTGA. The V gene lost 6 bases and the J gene lost 3 bases, with 9 bases spanning the gap. CDR3 sequence: CASRSDSYEQYF. The CDR3 region has the DNA TGTGCCAGCAGGTCTGACAGCTACGAGCAGTACTTC.

This rearrangement joins TRBV6-5 to TRBJ2-5; D uncertain. Trimming took 7 bases from V and 5 from J, leaving 8 bases between them. The CDR3 runs to 11 residues. In germline, CDR1 is MNHEY, CDR2 SVGAGI. CDR3 nucleotides: TGTGCCAGCACTCTTGGGGAGACCCAGTACTTC. Translating gives CASTLGETQYF.

The rearrangement joins TRBV7-9 to TRBJ2-6, with TRBD1 identical over 7 bases. This CDR3 spans 19 amino acids. The J segment lost 0 bases and the V segment lost 4 bases, leaving 12 bases of the junction unmatched. The V gene's germline CDR1 is SEHNR and CDR2 FQNEAQ (reference sequence). The CDR3 region is CASSWGRQGKFSGANVLTF. CDR3 coding DNA: TGTGCCAGCAGCTGGGGCCGACAGGGTAAATTCTCTGGGGCCAACGTCCTGACTTTC.

The rearrangement uses TRBV7-3 and TRBJ2-1; 11 nucleotides agree with TRBD2. Germline V gene lookup returns CDR1 SGHTA and CDR2 FQGTGA. This CDR3 contains 15 residues. V shed 5 bases and J 10 bases; nucleotides not matched to a gene: 10. CDR3 sequence (DNA): TGTGCCAGCAGCCGCGGGACTAGCGGCTTCGGGGAGCAGTTCTTC. This encodes CASSRGTSGFGEQFF.

This rearrangement joins TRBV29-1 to TRBJ1-2; no definite D call. CDR3 length: 18 residues. Germline-derived CDR1 and CDR2 are SQVTM and ANQGSEA. Trimming took 0 bases from V and 1 from J, leaving 21 bases between them. CDR3 DNA sequence: TGCAGCGTTGAAGATCAAGAGCAGGTGTTCCCTTTTAACTATGGCTACACCTTC. This gives the protein CSVEDQEQVFPFNYGYTF.

The chain employs TRBV3-1 (or the pseudogene TRBV3-2) and TRBJ2-3; D is ambiguous. Germline V gene lookup returns CDR1 LGHDT and CDR2 YNNKEL (reference sequence). V dropped 1 base and J dropped 2 bases, with 4 bases sitting between them. This CDR3 has 13 residues. The chain's CDR3 is CASSQALTDTQYF. Here the CDR3 DNA reads TGTGCCAGCAGCCAAGCTCTCACAGATACGCAGTATTTT.

This clone was counted a single time. The gene calls are TRBV7-9 and TRBJ1-1; TRBD1 might be the D (5 bases). The CDR3 totals 14 residues. CDR1 SEHNR and CDR2 FQNEAQ come from the germline V gene (reference sequence). Deletions cut 1 base from V and 3 bases from J, with 9 bases between. CDR3 sequence reads: CASSLGQGYTEAFF. In nucleotides, the CDR3 is TGTGCCAGCAGCTTAGGGCAGGGCTACACTGAAGCTTTCTTT.

V gene TRBV5-1 combines with J gene TRBJ2-5; 14 bases line up with TRBD2. Trimming took 7 bases from V and 1 from J; bases not matched to a gene: 24. CDR3 size: 22 residues. Germline V lookup: CDR1 SGHRS, CDR2 YFSETQ. The CDR3 region is CASPSRRLAGGPRASGQETQYF. The CDR3 bases are TGCGCCAGCCCTAGCAGGAGACTAGCGGGAGGGCCTCGGGCTTCGGGCCAAGAGACCCAGTACTTC.

This sequence joins TRBV9 and TRBJ2-1; D is undetermined. The germline CDR1 and CDR2 sequences are SGDLS and YYNGEE. The germline V and J ends were trimmed by 0 bases and 9 bases, with 13 bases remaining between them. The CDR3 is 14 amino acids. The CDR3 reads CASSVGVELGEQFF. The CDR3, as DNA: TGTGCCAGCAGCGTAGGGGTCGAGTTGGGTGAGCAGTTCTTC.

The chain is built from TRBV6-5 and TRBJ2-7; D possibly corresponds to TRBD2 (5 bases). V was trimmed by 5 bases and J by 7 bases, leaving 18 bases between them. The CDR3 runs to 14 residues. Germline V lookup: CDR1 MNHEY, CDR2 SVGAGI. CDR3 DNA sequence: TGTGCCAGCAGTCCAAGCCCGGAAACGGGGGAGCAGTACTTC. Its protein is CASSPSPETGEQYF.

The V and J genes are TRBV19 and TRBJ2-1; 9 nucleotides agree with TRBD1. Losses at the gene ends were 5 bases for V and 4 bases for J; bases not matched to a gene: 15. Germline V gene lookup returns CDR1 LNHDA and CDR2 SQIVND (reference sequence). The CDR3 spans 18 residues. As DNA, the CDR3 is TGTGCCAGTAGTGAGGGGACAGGGCACTACTCCTTATACAATGAGCAGTTCTTC. This sequence encodes CASSEGTGHYSLYNEQFF.